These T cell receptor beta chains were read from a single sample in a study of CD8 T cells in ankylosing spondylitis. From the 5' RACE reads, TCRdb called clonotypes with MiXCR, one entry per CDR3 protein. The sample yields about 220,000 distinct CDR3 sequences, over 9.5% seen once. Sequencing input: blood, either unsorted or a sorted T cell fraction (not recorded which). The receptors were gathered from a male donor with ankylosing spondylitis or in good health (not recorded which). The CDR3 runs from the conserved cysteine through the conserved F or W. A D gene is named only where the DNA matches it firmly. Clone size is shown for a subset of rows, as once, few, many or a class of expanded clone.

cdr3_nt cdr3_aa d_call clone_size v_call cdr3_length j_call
TGTGCCAGCAGCCCCAAGGGTACTAGCACAGATACGCAGTATTTT CASSPKGTSTDTQYF . many TRBV7-9 15 TRBJ2-3
TGTGCCAGCAGTTTTTTCTCTAGCAACGATGGGGCCTACGAGCAGTACTTC CASSFFSSNDGAYEQYF . many TRBV27 17 TRBJ2-7
TGTGCCAGCTCACCATATGGAACTCAGAAGAACACTGAAGCTTTCTTT CASSPYGTQKNTEAFF . many TRBV18 16 TRBJ1-1
TGCAGTGCTAGAGCCATGAGTGGGATCTTAAATGAAAAACTGTTTTTT CSARAMSGILNEKLFF . few TRBV20-1 16 TRBJ1-4
TGTGCCAGCAGCTTAGATGGTTTTGACAGCCAAGAGACCCAGTACTTC CASSLDGFDSQETQYF . few TRBV7-9 16 TRBJ2-5
TGCGCCAGCAGCTTGGCCTTACCTTCTAGCACAGATACGCAGTATTTT CASSLALPSSTDTQYF . many TRBV5-1 16 TRBJ2-3
TGTGCCAGCAGCCCCGATCCTTCAAGCTCCTACGAGCAGTACTTC CASSPDPSSSYEQYF . few TRBV5-5 15 TRBJ2-7
TGCGCCAGCAGCCCCGGGGGTCGATCTAGCGGGGGGGGCAATGAGCAGTTCTTC CASSPGGRSSGGGNEQFF TRBD2 few TRBV5-1 18 TRBJ2-1
TGTGCCAGCAGTTTACCCTTTAAAGGGGATGGAAACACCATATATTTT CASSLPFKGDGNTIYF . many TRBV12-3/TRBV12-4 16 TRBJ1-3
TGCAGTGCTAGACCTGGGACCTACGAGCAGTACTTC CSARPGTYEQYF . many TRBV20-1 12 TRBJ2-7
TGCGCCAGCAGCTTGGGACAGGGACGAGAAGCTTTCTTT CASSLGQGREAFF TRBD1 many TRBV5-1 13 TRBJ1-1
TGCAGTGCTAGAAGGGACAGGGGTCCCTGGAAGACTGAAGCTTTCTTT CSARRDRGPWKTEAFF TRBD1 few TRBV20-1 16 TRBJ1-1
TGTGCCACCCAAGCGGGGGGGCGGGATACGCAGTATTTT CATQAGGRDTQYF TRBD2 many TRBV11-2 13 TRBJ2-3
TGTGCCAGCAGCTTCATTAATCCTCCGGATACGCAGTATTTT CASSFINPPDTQYF . many TRBV7-2 14 TRBJ2-3
TGTGCCAGCAGCATGGGCGGGGGCTTCACAGATACGCAGTATTTT CASSMGGGFTDTQYF . many TRBV7-9 15 TRBJ2-3
TGCAGTGCTAGACCAGGGATGCCAACAGGGACAGATACGCAGTATTTT CSARPGMPTGTDTQYF . many TRBV20-1 16 TRBJ2-3
TGTGCCAGCAGGGTCCCGGGGATAGATACGCAGTATTTT CASRVPGIDTQYF . many TRBV6-1 13 TRBJ2-3
TGTGCCAGCAGTGCAAGCTCCTATAATTCACCCCTCCACTTT CASSASSYNSPLHF . . TRBV6-1 14 TRBJ1-6
TGTGCCAGCAGTTTCGCGGGGGACAATCAGCCCCAGCATTTT CASSFAGDNQPQHF . many TRBV12-3/TRBV12-4 14 TRBJ1-5
TGCAGCGTTGAGGACAATGAAAAACTGTTTTTT CSVEDNEKLFF . many TRBV29-1 11 TRBJ1-4
TGTGCCAGCAGCTTAGCGATGGCAGGAAACTACGATGAGCAGTTCTTC CASSLAMAGNYDEQFF . . TRBV7-9 16 TRBJ2-1
TGTGCCAGCAGCTTGTGGGTTGGGAATGAGGAGACCCAGTACTTC CASSLWVGNEETQYF . many TRBV5-6 15 TRBJ2-5
TGCAGCGTGCAACTAGCGGGGGGCCTCTACGAGCAGTACTTC CSVQLAGGLYEQYF TRBD2 . TRBV29-1 14 TRBJ2-7
TGCGCCAGCAGCTTTAGCACCCAAGAGACCCAGTACTTC CASSFSTQETQYF . few TRBV5-1 13 TRBJ2-5
TGCAGTGCTAGAGATGAGGCGGGATACACCGGGGAGCTGTTTTTT CSARDEAGYTGELFF . . TRBV20-1 15 TRBJ2-2
TGTGCCAGCAGCCAAGACGGCGTGAACACTGAAGCTTTCTTT CASSQDGVNTEAFF . many TRBV3-1 14 TRBJ1-1
TGCGCCAGCAGCTCGAGAGTCGGACAGGGGGGCCGAGGTCATAATTCACCCCTCCACTTT CASSSRVGQGGRGHNSPLHF TRBD1 many TRBV5-1 20 TRBJ1-6
TGTGCCAGCAGCCCCTCCGGGACTAGCGGGGACCAAGAGACCCAGTACTTC CASSPSGTSGDQETQYF TRBD2 many TRBV6-1 17 TRBJ2-5
TGTGCCACCAGCAGACGCGGGACAGGGGGCGATACGCAGTATTTT CATSRRGTGGDTQYF TRBD1 few TRBV15 15 TRBJ2-3
TGCAGTGCTACCCTCGGACTAGCGAACACCGGGGAGCTGTTTTTT CSATLGLANTGELFF TRBD2 many TRBV20-1 15 TRBJ2-2
TGCAGTGCTAGAGCGGGGGGAAGTATGGATACGCAGTATTTT CSARAGGSMDTQYF TRBD2 many TRBV20-1 14 TRBJ2-3
TGTGCCAGCAACCCCCTGGGATACACAGATACGCAGTATTTT CASNPLGYTDTQYF . . TRBV11-2 14 TRBJ2-3
TGTGCCAGCAGCGTGCGGGACAGGGATGAAAAACTGTTTTTT CASSVRDRDEKLFF TRBD1 many TRBV9 14 TRBJ1-4
TGTGCCAGCAGGACCGGGGGAGACACAGATACGCAGTATTTT CASRTGGDTDTQYF . . TRBV25-1 14 TRBJ2-3
TGCAGTGCTAGGGCACGAGGGAAGTCTAGCACAGATACGCAGTATTTT CSARARGKSSTDTQYF . many TRBV20-1 16 TRBJ2-3
TGTGCCAGCACTTTGCGGCGGGGGGGCCCTAGTGAGCAGTTCTTC CASTLRRGGPSEQFF TRBD2 few TRBV9 15 TRBJ2-1
TGTGCCAGCAGCCAAGAAGTCGAGCAGTACTTC CASSQEVEQYF . . TRBV3-1 11 TRBJ2-7
TGTGCCAGCAGCTTAGATATTGGAAGGGAGACCCAGTACTTC CASSLDIGRETQYF . many TRBV7-9 14 TRBJ2-5
TGCAGTGCTCTGACACCGAGCTCCTACAATGAGCAGTTCTTC CSALTPSSYNEQFF . many TRBV20-1 14 TRBJ2-1
TGTGCCAGCAGTTTTCAAGGGGTTGGAAACACCATATATTTT CASSFQGVGNTIYF . many TRBV28 14 TRBJ1-3
TGTGCCAGCAGTTTAAGGTCCAGGCTACCGAATCAGCCCCAGCATTTT CASSLRSRLPNQPQHF . . TRBV27 16 TRBJ1-5
TGTGCCAGCCTACAGAGCCTTAATGGGGAGGCTTTCTTT CASLQSLNGEAFF . many TRBV12-3/TRBV12-4 13 TRBJ1-1
TGTGCCAGCAGCGAGACAGGTAGAGTCTACGAGCAGTACTTC CASSETGRVYEQYF . . TRBV6-1 14 TRBJ2-7
TGTGCCAGCAGCTTGGGACAGGTGGACGTGTGGGGTGAAAAACTGTTTTTT CASSLGQVDVWGEKLFF TRBD1 . TRBV7-2 17 TRBJ1-4
TGTGCCAGCAGCTTAGTAGCGGGGGGATCGGAGACCCAGTACTTC CASSLVAGGSETQYF TRBD2 many TRBV7-9 15 TRBJ2-5
TGCAGTGCCGCGGACAGGGGGCGCCCCACAGATACGCAGTATTTT CSAADRGRPTDTQYF TRBD1 many TRBV20-1 15 TRBJ2-3
TGTGCCAGCAGCTTAGCTAAGATACAAGAGACCCAGTACTTC CASSLAKIQETQYF . many TRBV7-9 14 TRBJ2-5
TGTGCCAGCAGTGCATCGACAGGGGGCCACGAGCAGTACTTC CASSASTGGHEQYF TRBD1 many TRBV6-1 14 TRBJ2-7
TGTGCCAGCAGCTTTTATGGAGCGGGGCGCACAGATACGCAGTATTTT CASSFYGAGRTDTQYF TRBD2 many TRBV7-2 16 TRBJ2-3
TGCGCCAGCAGCTATTCACAACAGGGTGGAGAGCAGTTCTTC CASSYSQQGGEQFF . many TRBV5-1 14 TRBJ2-1
TGTGCCAGCAGTCCCCCGGGACTAGCGGGGGGAGAGACCCAGTACTTC CASSPPGLAGGETQYF TRBD2 many TRBV12-3/TRBV12-4 16 TRBJ2-5
TGTGCCAGCAGCTTAATGGCGGGGGCCCACGACGAGCAGTACTTC CASSLMAGAHDEQYF . many TRBV7-2 15 TRBJ2-7
TGTGCCAGCAGCTTAAGACAGGGCGCGAGCAATCAGCCCCAGCATTTT CASSLRQGASNQPQHF TRBD1 . TRBV27 16 TRBJ1-5